The 4 T cell receptor beta chains in this list originate from one sample, sequenced in a study of shared clonotypes between healthy human individuals. Terminally differentiated effector memory CD45RA+ cells were excluded from the naive CD8 cells, which were CD45RO-negative and positively selected for CCR7. Sequencing was performed with immunoSEQ multiplex PCR; in TCRdb, only in-frame clones are kept and a portion is missing. Of about 2 million clones in the sample, approximately 94% were seen once. Sample: naive CD8+ T cells sorted from blood. These receptors came from a man between 18 and 35 years old in good health.

The gene calls are TRBV20-1 and TRBJ2-3; no definite D call. The V and J ends lost 5 bases and 11 bases respectively, with 14 bases between them. The germline V gene encodes CDR1 DFQATT and CDR2 SNEGSKA (reference sequence). The CDR3 consists of 11 residues. The CDR3 bases are TGCAGTGCTCGGCACCTGTTGGGGCAGTATTTT. Its protein is CSARHLLGQYF.

The chain couples TRBV2 to TRBJ2-5; D gene ambiguous. This CDR3 is built from 14 residues. The germline V gene has CDR1 SNHLY and CDR2 FYNNEI. The V gene lost 2 bases and the J gene lost 2 bases, with 9 bases spanning the gap. The CDR3 protein is CASSESQEQETQYF. As DNA, the CDR3 is TGTGCCAGCAGTGAATCGCAGGAACAAGAGACCCAGTACTTC.

The genes are TRBV27 and TRBJ1-2; 7 bases line up with TRBD1. Germline CDR1 is MNHEY and CDR2 is SMNVEV (reference sequence). The CDR3 extends over 15 amino acids. After removal of 5 bases from V and 0 bases from J, the junction contained 6 bases not matched to a gene. The DNA for the CDR3 is TGTGCCAGCAGTCACTCAGGACAGGCTAACTATGGCTACACCTTC. This codes for CASSHSGQANYGYTF.

This clone was recorded once. The chain is built from TRBV19 and TRBJ2-1, with 9 bases aligning to TRBD2. Germline V CDR1 and CDR2: LNHDA, SQIVND (reference sequence). The CDR3 is 16 residues long. Unmatched junction bases numbered 13, after V lost 6 bases and J lost 7 bases. CDR3 region: CASRKRVAGEENEQFF. CDR3 bases: TGTGCCAGTAGAAAAAGAGTAGCGGGAGAGGAAAATGAGCAGTTCTTC. The full variable domain, in which reference TRBV19 and TRBJ2-1 provide the parts outside the CDR3, is DGGITQSPKYLFRKEGQNVTLSCEQNLNHDAMYWYRQDPGQGLRLIYYSQIVNDFQKGDIAEGYSVSREKKESFPLTVTSAQKNPTAFYLCASRKRVAGEENEQFFGPGTRLTVL.